Listed here is a single TCR beta chain. In its sample, this clonotype was seen a few times. This clone's antigen is unknown. Base qualities are missing; no much larger clone stands one base away. The germline V gene provides CDR1 SNHLY and CDR2 FYNNEI. V loses 5 bases at its end and J loses 2 bases; junction bases beyond the gene matches: 2. The CDR3 runs 14 amino acids, cysteine and phenylalanine included. Only the CDR3 part of the read is kept: 42 bases, read in frame from the first base. Libraries were constructed by 5' RACE. The instrument was an Illumina HiSeq 2000. Template switching added a universal primer binding site, and the final cDNA carried a unique molecular identifier that allowed TCR cDNA molecules to be counted accurately. Specific primers in the conserved constant-segment region were used to synthesize first-strand cDNA for TCR alpha and beta chains. Each cDNA library was double barcoded, with a SMART-Mk sample barcode plus Illumina barcodes, to control for contamination. TruSeq adapter sequences along with Illumina sample barcodes were introduced in two successive PCR steps. TCR alpha and beta cDNA libraries were sequenced on the Illumina HiSeq platform with custom primers. For the original study's pipeline: Unique molecular identifiers were extracted from raw reads with MiGEC, and CDR3 positions were determined with MiXCR. Recombination models were inferred per individual with the repgenHMM and IGoR tools using an EM algorithm. The tcR package in R was used for shared clonotype analysis, with sharing normalized by the product of cloneset sizes. To study raw recombination free of thymic and clonal selection effects, out-of-frame nonproductive sequences were analyzed. TCRdb trimmed the raw reads at Q25, called clones with MiXCR and kept productive beta chains. Rows are unified per CDR3 protein, each entry keeping the most common DNA and genes. The V and J calls shown here were made by TCRdb, not taken from the authors' results. Across this sample there are 510,000 or so distinct CDR3 sequences, with roughly 15% seen only once. The ten largest clonotypes hold more than 0.4% of the sample.

Every donor was a healthy Caucasian. The twin cohort comprised three pairs of female monozygotic twins, all aged roughly 18 to 30 years. Positive isolation kits from Invitrogen were used to isolate CD4+ and CD8+ T cell populations. The sample comes from a study of identical twins listed by TCRdb under 2016. Some background on the complete study: TCR alpha and beta repertoires from monozygotic twins, unrelated adults of various ages and cord blood were deep-sequenced to test whether fetal clonotypes persist. To rule out contamination, replicate twin experiments were performed at different times with different library preparation protocols. Beyond this particular receptor, the publication reports: The excess sharing between twins in beta out-of-frame sequences was weaker because fewer shared sequences reduced the signal-to-noise ratio. Abundant cord blood beta clonotypes carried fewer insertions; young adult naive repertoires showed a weaker similar trend, while memory repertoires showed none. Out-of-frame TCR alpha sequences shared between twins showed an excess of low generation-probability sequences compared with coincidental sharing between unrelated individuals. Recombination models systematically underestimated out-of-frame TCR alpha sharing in monozygotic twins but agreed with sharing between unrelated individuals. Zero-insertion analyses could be partly confounded by invariant T cells such as MAIT and iNKT, although diverse VJ usage argued against such confounding for most clonotypes. Because the same donors could not be followed over many years, the conclusions relied on cross-sectional statistical analysis.

The same data also went into a second study, on yellow fever vaccine responses in identical twins. As described in the second report: According to the authors, in identical twins the way T cells responded to vaccination appeared partly convergent and partly personalized. In identical twins, the study followed T cell clones that responded to the vaccine with precision.

This receptor was obtained from a woman aged 18-29 years in good health. The sequenced sample was CD4+ T cells sorted from blood. Here the chain combines TRBV2 and TRBJ2-1; 8 bases in the junction line up with TRBD2. The DNA sequence is given as TGTGCCAGCAGTCAGCGGGGGACCTACAATGAGCAGTTCTTC. Translated, it reads CASSQRGTYNEQFF.